This TCR beta chain was recorded in a study of cytomegalovirus exposure and HLA in healthy donors. Study conclusions and caveats: In a later analysis, TCR beta V- and J-gene trimming was associated with a missense DCLRE1C variant. The study assumed roughly uniform donor sequencing depth for presence/absence analyses.

As for this clone: The target antigen is unknown.

The PCR had 60 Vbeta and 13 Jbeta primers. TCRdb's copy holds only in-frame clones and misses some; the assay was immunoSEQ multiplex PCR. The table records under 250,000 clones, under 85% of them present only once. The sequence was collected from a woman in her forties or fifties in good health and CMV-seropositive. The specimen was PBMCs.

The CDR3 is CASSLDPGGRETQYF. The CDR3 DNA reads as TGCGCCAGCAGCTTGGACCCAGGGGGGCGAGAGACCCAGTACTTC. The V gene is TRBV5-1, the J gene TRBJ2-5; D may be TRBD1 (7 bases). This CDR3 region has 15 residues. Trimming pared 0 bases from V and 4 bases from J, leaving 13 bases between. The germline CDR1 and CDR2 sequences are SGHRS and YFSETQ. Looking up the rest from reference TRBV5-1 and TRBJ2-5 gives the full variable domain: KAGVTQTPRYLIKTRGQQVTLSCSPISGHRSVSWYQQTPGQGLQFLFEYFSETQRNKGNFPGRFSGRQFSNSRSEMNVSTLELGDSALYLCASSLDPGGRETQYFGPGTRLLVL.